This TCR beta chain was recovered during a study of blood T cell repertoires in COVID-19. Overall study: PBMCs, B-cell-depleted T cells, or T cells were the source of the cDNA or gDNA that made up the material.

Participants' own reports of clinical history determined their cohort assignment. Recovered status in Cohort 3 required two negative PCRs, clearance, or symptom resolution. Authors' data handling: Using reference gene primer amplification, nucleated cell counts were estimated. Sequencing was performed with immunoSEQ multiplex PCR; in TCRdb, only in-frame clones are kept and a portion is missing. The V and J calls and clone size were taken over from that table, and D and trimming were inferred from the DNA. This sample yields fewer than 200,000 clones, of which 75% to 90% are seen a single time; 4% to 4.5% belongs to the top ten. V was trimmed by 5 bases and J by 2 bases, leaving 3 bases between them. The CDR3 is 11 amino acids. Germline V lookup: CDR1 SGHAT, CDR2 FQNNGV.

Sequencing was carried out using PBMCs or T cells enriched from blood (not recorded which). V gene TRBV11-2 combines with J gene TRBJ1-2, with D hard to call. The source of this sequence is a woman aged 45-60 years who had recovered from COVID-19. The CDR3 DNA reads TGTGCCAGCAGCCGGAACTATGGCTACACCTTC. Amino acid sequence: CASSRNYGYTF.